These T cell receptor beta chains were read from a single sample in a study of CD8 T cells in Susac syndrome. TCRdb re-called the immunoSEQ multiplex PCR reads with MiXCR, one entry per CDR3 protein. The sample records 150,000 to 200,000 distinct CDR3 sequences, around 95% being singletons. The source material was CD4+ T cells from PBMCs. Receptor source: a human donor in good health. The CDR3 runs from the conserved cysteine through the conserved F or W. Each record gives: J gene, clone size, CDR3 length, D gene, V gene, CDR3 DNA, CDR3 protein. D genes are given only for firm matches. Size values are once, few and many counts, or a class for expanded clones, and some rows have none.

TRBJ1-5 | - | 15 | TRBD1 | TRBV5-1 | TGCGCCAGCAGCACAGGACAGGGCGGCGATCAGCCCCAGCATTTT | CASSTGQGGDQPQHF
TRBJ2-2 | - | 16 | TRBD2 | TRBV24-1 | TGTGCCACCAGTGATCCCGGGACTAGCGGAGGCGGGGAGCTGTTTTTT | CATSDPGTSGGGELFF
TRBJ1-6 | - | 14 | TRBD1 | TRBV3-1 | TGTGCCAGCAGTTACAGGGGGGGCAATTCACCCCTCCACTTT | CASSYRGGNSPLHF
TRBJ2-2 | once | 14 | - | TRBV6-2/TRBV6-3 | TGTGCCAGCAGGGGGTTTACGAGTACCGGGGAGCTGTTTTTT | CASRGFTSTGELFF
TRBJ2-5 | - | 11 | TRBD1 | TRBV2 | TGTGCCAGCAAAACAGGGGTGTCCCAGTACTTC | CASKTGVSQYF
TRBJ1-2 | - | 16 | TRBD1 | TRBV10-1 | TGCGCCAGCAGTGAGTCTTTCCCAGGGGGCAGCTATGGCTACACCTTC | CASSESFPGGSYGYTF
TRBJ2-3 | - | 15 | TRBD2 | TRBV29-1 | TGCAGCGTTGACCAAGCGGGGGCCGGCACAGATACGCAGTATTTT | CSVDQAGAGTDTQYF
TRBJ1-1 | - | 15 | TRBD1 | TRBV19 | TGTGCCAGTAGTACCCGGGGCAGGGGGCGAACTGAAGCTTTCTTT | CASSTRGRGRTEAFF
TRBJ1-2 | - | 11 | - | TRBV14 | TGTGCCAGCAGCCAAGAGTCTGGCTACACCTTC | CASSQESGYTF
TRBJ2-5 | - | 13 | - | TRBV7-2 | TGTGCCAGCAGCTTAGCAGCGACGGAGACCCAGTACTTC | CASSLAATETQYF
TRBJ1-3 | - | 14 | - | TRBV19 | TGTGCCAGTAGAGGGGCAAACTCTGGAAACACCATATATTTT | CASRGANSGNTIYF
TRBJ1-2 | - | 12 | - | TRBV6-2/TRBV6-3 | TGTGCCAGCAGTTCGTCGTCAGGGGGCTACACCTTC | CASSSSSGGYTF
TRBJ2-3 | - | 15 | TRBD1 | TRBV12-3/TRBV12-4 | TGTGCCAGCAGTTTAGAAAGGGGGCTCACAGATACGCAGTATTTT | CASSLERGLTDTQYF
TRBJ1-2 | - | 13 | - | TRBV2 | TGTGCCAGCACCCACGACGTCGACGGAGGCTACACCTTC | CASTHDVDGGYTF
TRBJ1-1 | - | 13 | - | TRBV11-2 | TGTGCCAGCAGCCCCCTCCTGGGACTTGAAGCTTTCTTT | CASSPLLGLEAFF
TRBJ2-5 | - | 14 | - | TRBV9 | TGTGCCAGCAGCCCAAAGTCTCAAGGGGAGACCCAGTACTTC | CASSPKSQGETQYF
TRBJ2-5 | - | 15 | - | TRBV7-7 | TGTGCCAGCAGCCCGAGGGTAATCGGCTCGGGGACCCAGTACTTC | CASSPRVIGSGTQYF
TRBJ2-7 | once | 13 | - | TRBV7-3 | TGTGCCAGCAGCTTCATTCCGGGGGACGAGCAGTACTTC | CASSFIPGDEQYF
TRBJ1-5 | - | 16 | TRBD1 | TRBV12-3/TRBV12-4 | TGTGCCAGCAGTTTTGGCCCGGACAGGGCGTCTTTGCCCCAGCATTTT | CASSFGPDRASLPQHF
TRBJ2-7 | - | 11 | - | TRBV10-3 | TGTGCCACCGCAAGGGCCGGGGAGCAGTACTTC | CATARAGEQYF
TRBJ1-2 | - | 16 | TRBD1 | TRBV19 | TGTGCCAGTAGTATAATGGGGGCCGGACAGGGCGGCGGCTACACCTTC | CASSIMGAGQGGGYTF
TRBJ2-7 | - | 14 | - | TRBV4-2 | TGTGCCAGCAGCCCTCCGGATCTCCCCTACGAGCAGTACTTC | CASSPPDLPYEQYF
TRBJ2-2 | - | 14 | TRBD2 | TRBV20-1 | TGCAGTGCTAGACGGACTAGCGGCGCCGGGGAGCTGTTTTTT | CSARRTSGAGELFF
TRBJ1-1 | - | 14 | - | TRBV29-1 | TGCAGCGTCCAACCCGGGACATTGAACACTGAAGCTTTCTTT | CSVQPGTLNTEAFF